Presented here are 3 T cell receptor beta chains from one specimen sequenced in a study of blood T cell repertoires in COVID-19. Assay used: immunoSEQ multiplex PCR; TCRdb lists only in-frame clones, some missing. This sample yields under 150,000 clones, of which under 85% are seen a single time; approximately 8.6% belongs to the top ten. The sample taken for sequencing was peripheral blood. The receptors originated from a man aged 45-60 years with active or convalescent COVID-19.

This clone turned up a few times. The same CDR3 can be traced to other DNA sequences in this sample. This sequence joins TRBV27 and TRBJ1-1; D is unclear. V dropped 3 bases and J dropped 0 bases, with 8 bases sitting between them. The CDR3 length is 14 residues. The germline gives CDR1 MNHEY, CDR2 SMNVEV (reference sequence). For the CDR3, the DNA is TGTGCCAGCAGTTTGGCGGGGTTGAACACTGAAGCTTTCTTT. Translating gives CASSLAGLNTEAFF.

This clone has just a few counts. The V and J genes are TRBV4-2 and TRBJ2-2, with 7 bases that match TRBD2. The CDR3 is 15 residues long. J was trimmed by 0 bases and V by 4 bases; bases with no gene match: 2. Per the germline V gene, CDR1 is LGHNA and CDR2 is YNFKEQ. CDR3 region: CASSPGTTNTGELFF. The CDR3, as DNA: TGTGCCAGCAGCCCAGGGACTACGAACACCGGGGAGCTGTTTTTT.

The chain couples TRBV24-1 to TRBJ2-1; 8 bases align to TRBD1. CDR1 and CDR2 (germline): KGHDR, SFDVKD. The CDR3 is made up of 17 amino acids. The ends lost 1 base at V and 0 bases at J; junction bases unmatched: 4. CDR3 DNA sequence: TGTGCCACCAGTGATTTTGGGACAGGTTCCTCCTACAATGAGCAGTTCTTC. Protein sequence: CATSDFGTGSSYNEQFF.